These 2 T cell receptor beta chains originate from one sample sequenced in a study of blood T cell repertoires in COVID-19. Libraries were prepared by immunoSEQ multiplex PCR; TCRdb keeps only in-frame clonotypes and omits some of them. This table has about 320,000 clones, around 82% appearing once. The sample was peripheral blood. These receptors were obtained from a woman between 50 and 59 years old with acute or convalescent COVID-19.

This clone was picked up a small number of times. The CDR3 DNA is TGTGCCAGCAGCCCAGGACAGGGAGTCGAAAAACTGTTTTTT. Its translation is CASSPGQGVEKLFF. The chain uses TRBV6-4 and TRBJ1-4; TRBD1 agrees at 8 bases. The CDR3 has 14 amino acids. Germline-derived CDR1 and CDR2 are MRHNA and SNTAGT. The V gene end was trimmed by 6 bases and the J gene end by 8 bases; junction bases not matched to a gene: 8.

The chain joins TRBV19 to TRBJ1-1, with unresolved D. The CDR3 is 13 residues long. V shed 1 base and J shed 7 bases, with 10 bases lying between them. Germline assignment: CDR1 LNHDA and CDR2 SQIVND (reference sequence). Written as DNA, the CDR3 is TGTGCCAGTAGTATAGGGCCTCAAAATGAAGCTTTCTTT. This gives the protein CASSIGPQNEAFF.